This TCR beta chain was sequenced for a study of long-term antiretroviral therapy in people with HIV. The assay used was immunoSEQ (version v3.0), run at survey level. In sequencing, roughly 35,000-50,000 T-cell genomes per sample were targeted. Sequencing was performed with immunoSEQ multiplex PCR; in TCRdb, only in-frame clones are kept and a portion is missing. This repertoire shows approximately 17,000 clones, approximately 80% found once; its top ten account for 15%. Points from the study as a whole: Every time point showed a repertoire led by clones expanded before ART.

Sampling of each donor yielded at least one pre-ART PBMC sample and at least two post-ART PBMC samples. With regard to this clone: Antigen unknown.

The CDR3 consists of 17 residues. V dropped 1 base and J dropped 5; count of bases not matched to a gene: 13. Germline V CDR1 and CDR2: SGHAT, FQNNGV. The sequence came from a woman aged 45-59 years with HIV. This sequence joins TRBV11-2 and TRBJ2-7; 8 positions match TRBD2. The material was unsorted PBMCs, obtained roughly 2.5 years before starting antiretroviral therapy. The CDR3 DNA sequence: TGTGCCAGCAGCTTAGGGGGGCGGGGGGTGCCCTTGGACGAGCAGTACGTC. This codes for CASSLGGRGVPLDEQYV.